These T cell receptor beta chains were read from a single sample in a study of OX40 agonist ivuxolimab in advanced cancers. TCRdb's table, derived via immunoSEQ multiplex PCR, lists solely in-frame clones and lacks some. The data show about 69,000 clones, with roughly nine tenths seen just once and 0.3% held by the top ten. The sample consisted of CD4+ or CD8+ T cells sorted from blood, taken in a trial of the OX40 agonist ivuxolimab. These receptors all come from an adult with an advanced solid tumor such as melanoma, head and neck, liver or kidney cancer. The conserved cysteine and the conserved F or W are not part of the CDR3 here.

V gene	CDR3 protein
TRBV11-2	ASSRTSGRTHNEQF
TRBV18	ASSPPTLTDTQY
TRBV7-7	ASSQGLAGVGGELF
TRBV6-5	ASSYGGLAGGNEQF
TRBV6-5	ASSLSFRSSYEQY
TRBV6-5	ASTQTSGKFEQY
TRBV5-6	ASSLGSNEKLF
TRBV7-9	ASSLDPGELF
TRBV7-8	AIYLALGPNMNTEAF
TRBV7-2	ASSLSGGYNEQF
TRBV7-3	ASSTLAGGVYEQY
TRBV7-8	ASSSGGTGELF
TRBV7-2	ASSLGGRSSYEQY
TRBV28	ASSFRRTSNQPQH
TRBV2	ASSEGGPGKKQF
TRBV4-1	ASSQDPRTGGNGNTIY
TRBV7-8	ASSLGDREKETQY
TRBV28	ATYRLSYEQY
TRBV7-3	ASSPDRENEQF
TRBV7-3	ASSLTAGDQDTQY
TRBV6-1	ASSEAGNGYT
TRBV5-1	ASSMGPLAGEYEQY
TRBV4-2	ASSHPLRLAGAVYNEQF
TRBV7-7	ASSLDTANTGELF
TRBV6-6	ASRPPGGAGVTEAF
TRBV7-9	ASPPKVRGLLAGNEQF
TRBV19	ASSTSGVGEKLF
TRBV5-1	ASSWAGTGGTDTQY
TRBV5-1	ASSLSGEGYGYT
TRBV18	ASSPPTRADYGYT
TRBV11-2	ASSSGQRANYGYT
TRBV29-1	SVSKSTGGAEQF
TRBV28	ASIPGTGDTEAF
TRBV6-6	ASSWGTGGDEQY
TRBV19	ASSTLGGSYEQY
TRBV19	ASSIRGSNQPQH
TRBV15	ATSRGGDQREQY
TRBV4-1	ASSQVGGTGELF
TRBV7-9	ATLSPGFMNTEAF
TRBV18	ASSPPSLNHGYT
TRBV2	ASSEQGGSTEAF
TRBV2	ASSGSGMYNEQF
TRBV11-2	ASRTIRTPGNTIY
TRBV29-1	SAGTSGYEQY
TRBV15	ATSRAEGGYT
TRBV7-3	ASSLAPPGGKGNTGELF
TRBV28	ASSYSGRTDTQY
TRBV11-2	ASSKEGLTPHEQY
TRBV9	ASSQGLAGKIYEQY